The 19 T cell receptor beta chains reported below all come from one sample, sequenced in a study of PD-1 blockade in classical Hodgkin lymphoma. Time point: newly diagnosed, previously untreated cHL patient sample. The protocol was immunoSEQ multiplex PCR, while the TCRdb copy is restricted to in-frame clones and leaves out a portion. The repertoire holds over 15,000 clones, with about 90% as singletons. Sequencing was carried out using peripheral blood mononuclear cells (PBMCs). The source is a human donor with classical Hodgkin lymphoma.

This sequence joins TRBV5-1 and TRBJ2-7; D gene unclear. Germline values: CDR1 SGHRS, CDR2 YFSETQ. CDR3 size: 11 residues. Deletions cut 3 bases from V and 2 bases from J, with 3 bases between. The DNA for the CDR3 is TGCGCCAGCAGCTGGACCTACGAGCAGTACTTC. Translation gives CASSWTYEQYF.

The chain employs TRBV25-1 and TRBJ1-4; tentative D call: TRBD1 (6 bases). This CDR3 is built from 15 residues. Germline values: CDR1 MGHDK, CDR2 SYGVNS. The V end lost 4 bases, the J end lost 4 bases, and 13 bases lay between the germline ends. CDR3 nucleotide sequence: TGTGCCAGCAGTGCCGGACGGACAGTTAATGAAAAACTGTTTTTT. Amino acids: CASSAGRTVNEKLFF. The full variable domain, in which reference TRBV25-1 and TRBJ1-4 provide the parts outside the CDR3, is EADIYQTPRYLVIGTGKKITLECSQTMGHDKMYWYQQDPGMELHLIHYSYGVNSTEKGDLSSESTVSRIRTEHFPLTLESARPSHTSQYLCASSAGRTVNEKLFFGSGTQLSVL.

The V gene is TRBV5-4, the J gene TRBJ2-7, with TRBD2 matching 7 bases. J lost 6 bases, V lost 1 base, and 7 bases had no gene match. This CDR3 comprises 14 residues. CDR1 and CDR2 from the germline V gene are SGHNT and YYREEE (reference sequence). The CDR3 protein is CASSLSLASGEQYF. DNA for the CDR3: TGTGCCAGCAGCTTGTCACTAGCGTCGGGCGAGCAGTACTTC.

The V and J genes are TRBV28 and TRBJ1-1; D remains ambiguous. CDR3 length equals 11 residues. CDR1 and CDR2 (germline): MDHEN, SYDVKM. V lost 1 base, J lost 8 bases, and 5 bases lay in between. This CDR3 reads CASSLFLEAFF. The CDR3 DNA sequence: TGTGCCAGCAGTTTATTCCTCGAAGCTTTCTTT.

V is TRBV28 and J is TRBJ2-7; D unclear. The CDR3 is 16 residues long. Trimming took off 6 bases at V and 1 base at J, with 19 bases between the two ends. The germline gives CDR1 MDHEN, CDR2 SYDVKM. The CDR3 protein is CASSQTAQPSSYEQYF. CDR3 DNA sequence: TGTGCCAGCAGCCAAACTGCCCAGCCCTCGTCCTACGAGCAGTACTTC.

The rearrangement joins TRBV5-6 to TRBJ2-7, with unresolved D. The V gene lost 4 bases and the J gene lost 5 bases, with 10 bases spanning the gap. The germline gives CDR1 SGHDT, CDR2 YYEEEE. The CDR3 has 12 residues. Here the CDR3 reads CASSVLFHEQYF. CDR3 nucleotides: TGTGCCAGCAGCGTCCTCTTCCACGAGCAGTACTTC.

The rearrangement links TRBV19 to TRBJ1-2, with D unresolved. The germline gives CDR1 LNHDA, CDR2 SQIVND (reference sequence). The V end was cut by 5 bases, the J end by 4 bases, with 5 bases between. The CDR3 is made up of 11 amino acids. CDR3 nucleotide sequence: TGTGCCAGTAGTGGCAGCTATGGCTACACCTTC. Translation: CASSGSYGYTF.

The gene calls are TRBV27 and TRBJ2-7, with 10 bases identical to TRBD1. Germline V gene lookup returns CDR1 MNHEY and CDR2 SMNVEV (reference sequence). Trimming took 5 bases from V and 2 from J; bases not matched to a gene: 6. The CDR3 length is 15 residues. CDR3 in DNA: TGTGCCAGCAGTGTCAGGACAGGGGGGCCCTACGAGCAGTACTTC. Amino acids: CASSVRTGGPYEQYF.

In DNA form, the CDR3 reads TGTGCCAGCAGCCCAGACAGGGGCTATGGCTACACCTTC. It specifies CASSPDRGYGYTF. J is TRBJ1-2 and V is TRBV4-2, with 8 nucleotides matching TRBD1. The trim removed 4 bases at V and 4 bases at J, leaving 2 bases unmatched. This CDR3 has 13 residues. Per the germline V gene, CDR1 is LGHNA and CDR2 is YNFKEQ.

The V and J genes are TRBV28 and TRBJ1-5; D call uncertain. Germline-derived CDR1 and CDR2 are MDHEN and SYDVKM. Trimming left V 4 bases short and J 9 bases short, with 10 bases between. The CDR3 extends over 12 amino acids. The CDR3 here is CASSSGEGPQHF. The CDR3 nucleotides are TGTGCCAGCAGTTCCGGGGAAGGGCCCCAGCATTTT.

The V gene is TRBV7-9, the J gene TRBJ2-3, with 10 bases that match TRBD2. The CDR3 spans 15 residues. Trimming at V came to 4 bases and at J to 1 base, leaving 2 bases not matched to a gene. Germline CDR1 SEHNR, CDR2 FQNEAQ (reference sequence). The CDR3 loop reads CASSSSGGRTDTQYF. DNA of the CDR3: TGTGCCAGCAGCTCTAGCGGGGGCCGCACAGATACGCAGTATTTT.

The chain employs TRBV19 and TRBJ2-2, with 7 bases identical to TRBD2. V was clipped by 2 bases and J by 4 bases; unmatched bases: 10. The CDR3 runs to 17 residues. Germline V gene sequence: CDR1 LNHDA, CDR2 SQIVND (reference sequence). CDR3 bases: TGTGCCAGTAGTATATCCCTTTTAGCGGGTTCCACCGGGGAGCTGTTTTTT. It is translated as CASSISLLAGSTGELFF.

The chain couples TRBV7-2 to TRBJ1-1, with D maybe TRBD1 (5 bases). The CDR3 has 13 amino acids. Germline lookup yields CDR1 SGHTA and CDR2 FQGNSA. V was clipped by 2 bases and J by 8 bases, with 12 bases between them. CDR3 residues: CASSLTQTEEAFF. In DNA, the CDR3 is TGTGCCAGCAGCTTAACCCAGACAGAAGAAGCTTTCTTT.

The V call is TRBV30, the J call TRBJ2-7; D assignment may be TRBD1 or TRBD2 (6 bases each). The CDR3 length is 16 residues. V was cut by 2 bases and J by 6 bases, with 23 bases left in between. The germline gives CDR1 GTSNPN, CDR2 SVGIG (reference sequence). CDR3 DNA: TGTGCCTGGAGTCGCTGGAGGGGGAGTAAAGGAACCGAGCAGTACTTC. This sequence encodes CAWSRWRGSKGTEQYF.

The J gene is TRBJ2-7, the V gene TRBV6-6, with a tentative D call TRBD1 (6 bases). V shed 0 bases and J shed 2 bases, with 14 bases lying between them. The CDR3 is 16 residues long. Germline values: CDR1 MNHNY, CDR2 SVGAGI (reference sequence). The CDR3 bases are TGTGCCAGCAGTTACTCGCTCCGGACAGCCACCTACGAGCAGTACTTC. This translates into CASSYSLRTATYEQYF.

The V call is TRBV7-6, the J call TRBJ2-3; 10 nucleotides align to TRBD2. Trimming took 4 bases from V and 2 from J; bases not matched to a gene: 12. The CDR3 length is 18 residues. Germline CDR1 reads SGHVS; CDR2 reads FNYEAQ. The CDR3, as DNA: TGTGCCAGCAGCTACACCCCACCCACTAGCGGGACCACAGATACGCAGTATTTT. Translated, it gives CASSYTPPTSGTTDTQYF.

The rearrangement links TRBV7-2 to TRBJ1-2; a weak D match, TRBD1 (6 bases). This CDR3 has 14 amino acids. CDR1 and CDR2 (germline): SGHTA, FQGNSA. With 5 bases removed from V and 4 bases from J, the gap between germline ends came to 14 bases. As DNA, the CDR3 is TGTGCCAGCAGCCCCCGGACAGACCTCTATGGCTACACCTTC. This encodes CASSPRTDLYGYTF.

The chain carries TRBV27 and TRBJ2-1, with 11 bases lining up with TRBD2. CDR3 length equals 14 residues. Looked up from germline, CDR1 is MNHEY and CDR2 is SMNVEV (reference sequence). Trimming cost V 8 bases and J 6 bases; bases outside gene matches: 6. CDR3 residues: CASPIGTSGNEQFF. Here the CDR3 DNA reads TGTGCCAGCCCCATTGGGACTAGCGGCAATGAGCAGTTCTTC.

This sequence joins TRBV5-5 and TRBJ2-2; D could derive from TRBD1 or TRBD2 (6 bases each). Germline V CDR1 and CDR2: SGHKS, YYEKEE (reference sequence). The germline V and J ends were trimmed by 4 bases and 2 bases, with 15 bases remaining between them. The CDR3 is 16 amino acids. The CDR3 protein is CASSPRRGVNTGELFF. CDR3 nucleotides: TGTGCCAGCAGCCCAAGGAGGGGGGTTAACACCGGGGAGCTGTTTTTT. The entire variable domain, with the rest obtained from reference TRBV5-5 and TRBJ2-2, is as follows: DAGVTQSPTHLIKTRGQQVTLRCSPISGHKSVSWYQQVLGQGPQFIFQYYEKEERGRGNFPDRFSARQFPNYSSELNVNALLLGDSALYLCASSPRRGVNTGELFFGEGSRLTVL.